The source of this T cell receptor beta chain is a study of blood T cells in healthy people across ages. Deletions cut 3 bases from V and 4 bases from J, with 12 bases between. CDR3 length: 15 residues. The germline CDR1 and CDR2 sequences are KGHSH and LQKENI. With a J-beta primer mix and a sample-barcoded 5' primer, a second PCR ran about 6 to 11 cycles. TCRdb analysed the 5' RACE reads with MiXCR anew, one entry per CDR3 protein. The sample has approximately 760,000 distinct CDR3 sequences, 20% to 30% seen once. The sample was also linked to a second study, of T cells of mothers and their children. In that study: Three healthy Caucasian mothers, along with their six children, were the donors. The entire RNA extract went into cDNA synthesis at approximately 1.5 ug per 15 ul.

This chain joins TRBV18 and TRBJ1-4; D remains unclear. The sequence came from a boy aged 5 to 17 in good health. The sequencing input was blood. This CDR3 reads CASSPDDKRNEKLFF. The CDR3 coding sequence is TGTGCCAGCTCACCGGATGACAAGCGTAATGAAAAACTGTTTTTT.